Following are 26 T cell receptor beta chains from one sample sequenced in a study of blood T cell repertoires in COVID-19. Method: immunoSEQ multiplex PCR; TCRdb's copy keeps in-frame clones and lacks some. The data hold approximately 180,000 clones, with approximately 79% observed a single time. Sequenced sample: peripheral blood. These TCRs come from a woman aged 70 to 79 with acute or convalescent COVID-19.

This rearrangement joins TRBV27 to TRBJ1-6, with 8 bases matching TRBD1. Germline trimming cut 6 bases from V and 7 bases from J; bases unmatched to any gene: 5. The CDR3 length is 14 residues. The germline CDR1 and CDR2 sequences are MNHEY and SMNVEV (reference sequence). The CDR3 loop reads CASSPNRGNSPLHF. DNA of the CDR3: TGTGCCAGCAGCCCGAACAGGGGGAATTCACCCCTCCACTTT.

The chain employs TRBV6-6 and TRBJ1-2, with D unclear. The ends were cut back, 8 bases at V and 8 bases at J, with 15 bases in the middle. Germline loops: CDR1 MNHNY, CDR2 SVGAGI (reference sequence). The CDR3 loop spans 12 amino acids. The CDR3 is CASGTSVEGYTF. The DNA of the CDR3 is TGTGCCAGCGGAACATCGGTGGAGGGCTACACCTTC.

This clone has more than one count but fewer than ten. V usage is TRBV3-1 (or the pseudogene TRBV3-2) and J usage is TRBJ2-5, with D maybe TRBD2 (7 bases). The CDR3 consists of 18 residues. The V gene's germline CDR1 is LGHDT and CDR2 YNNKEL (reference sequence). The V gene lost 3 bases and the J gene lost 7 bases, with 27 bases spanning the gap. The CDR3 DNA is TGTGCCAGCAGCCAGGCGGGGGCAAACACGGGGAAGGGAGTGACCCAGTACTTC. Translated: CASSQAGANTGKGVTQYF.

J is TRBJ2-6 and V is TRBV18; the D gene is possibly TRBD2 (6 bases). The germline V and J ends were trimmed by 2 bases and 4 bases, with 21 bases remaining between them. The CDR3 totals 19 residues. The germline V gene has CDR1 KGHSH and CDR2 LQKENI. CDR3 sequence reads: CASSPRAAGHQVGANVLTF. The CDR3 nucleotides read TGTGCCAGCTCACCAAGGGCAGCGGGTCACCAGGTGGGGGCCAACGTCCTGACTTTC.

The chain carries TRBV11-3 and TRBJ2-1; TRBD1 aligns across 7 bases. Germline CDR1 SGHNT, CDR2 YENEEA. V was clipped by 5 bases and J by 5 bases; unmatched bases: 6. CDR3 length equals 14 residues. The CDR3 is CASSVRTGDNEQFF. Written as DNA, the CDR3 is TGTGCCAGCAGCGTCCGGACAGGAGACAATGAGCAGTTCTTC.

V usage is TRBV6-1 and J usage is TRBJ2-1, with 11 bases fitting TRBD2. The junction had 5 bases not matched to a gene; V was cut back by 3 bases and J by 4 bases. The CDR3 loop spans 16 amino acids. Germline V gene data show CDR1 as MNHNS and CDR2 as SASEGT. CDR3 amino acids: CASSEIRLAGYNEQFF. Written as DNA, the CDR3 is TGTGCCAGCAGTGAGATAAGACTAGCGGGGTACAATGAGCAGTTCTTC.

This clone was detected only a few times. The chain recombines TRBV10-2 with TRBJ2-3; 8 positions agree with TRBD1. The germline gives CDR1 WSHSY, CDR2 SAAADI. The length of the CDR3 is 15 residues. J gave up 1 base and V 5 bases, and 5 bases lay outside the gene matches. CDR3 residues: CASSSPGQGTDTQYF. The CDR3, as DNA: TGCGCCAGCAGTAGTCCGGGACAGGGCACAGATACGCAGTATTTT.

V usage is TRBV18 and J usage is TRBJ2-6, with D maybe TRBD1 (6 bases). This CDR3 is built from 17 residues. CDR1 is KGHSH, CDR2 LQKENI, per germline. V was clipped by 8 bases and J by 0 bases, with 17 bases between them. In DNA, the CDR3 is TGTGCCAGCCATGAGCAGGGGCAAACCTCTGGGGCCAACGTCCTGACTTTC. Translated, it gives CASHEQGQTSGANVLTF. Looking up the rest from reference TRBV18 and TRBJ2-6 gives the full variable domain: NAGVMQNPRHLVRRRGQEARLRCSPMKGHSHVYWYRQLPEEGLKFMVYLQKENIIDESGMPKERFSAEFPKEGPSILRIQQVVRGDSAAYFCASHEQGQTSGANVLTFGAGSRLTVL.

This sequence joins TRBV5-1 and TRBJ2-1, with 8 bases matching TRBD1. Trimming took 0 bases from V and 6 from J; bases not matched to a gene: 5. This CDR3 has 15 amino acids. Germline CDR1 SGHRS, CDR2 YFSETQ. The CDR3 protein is CASSLVAGGRNEQFF. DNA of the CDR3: TGCGCCAGCAGCTTGGTGGCAGGGGGCCGCAATGAGCAGTTCTTC.

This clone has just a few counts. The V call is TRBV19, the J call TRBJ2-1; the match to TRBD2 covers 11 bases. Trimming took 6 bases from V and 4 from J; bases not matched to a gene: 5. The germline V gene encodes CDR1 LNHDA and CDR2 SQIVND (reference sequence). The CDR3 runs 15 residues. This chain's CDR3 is CASRPLAGAYNEQFF. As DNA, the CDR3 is TGTGCCAGTAGACCACTAGCGGGGGCTTACAATGAGCAGTTCTTC. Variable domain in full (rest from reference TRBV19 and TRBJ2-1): DGGITQSPKYLFRKEGQNVTLSCEQNLNHDAMYWYRQDPGQGLRLIYYSQIVNDFQKGDIAEGYSVSREKKESFPLTVTSAQKNPTAFYLCASRPLAGAYNEQFFGPGTRLTVL.

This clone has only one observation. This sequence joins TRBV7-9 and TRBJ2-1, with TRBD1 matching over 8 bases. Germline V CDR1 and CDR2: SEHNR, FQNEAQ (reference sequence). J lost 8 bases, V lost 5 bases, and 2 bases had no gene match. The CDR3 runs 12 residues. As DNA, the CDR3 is TGTGCCAGCAGCCAGGACAGGGATGAGCAGTTCTTC. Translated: CASSQDRDEQFF.

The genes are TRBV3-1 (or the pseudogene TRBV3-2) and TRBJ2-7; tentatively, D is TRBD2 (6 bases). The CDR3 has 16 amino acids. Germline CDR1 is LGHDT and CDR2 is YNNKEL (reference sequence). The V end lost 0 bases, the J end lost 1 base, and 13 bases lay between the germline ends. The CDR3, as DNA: TGTGCCAGCAGCCAAGATGGAGGGGCAGGGTCCTACGAGCAGTACTTC. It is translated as CASSQDGGAGSYEQYF.

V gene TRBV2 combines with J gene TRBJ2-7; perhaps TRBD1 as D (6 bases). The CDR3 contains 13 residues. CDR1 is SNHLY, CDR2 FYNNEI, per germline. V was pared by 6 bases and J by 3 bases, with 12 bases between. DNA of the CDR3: TGTGCCAGCAGGGAGGACAGAAACTACGAGCAGTACTTC. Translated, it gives CASREDRNYEQYF.

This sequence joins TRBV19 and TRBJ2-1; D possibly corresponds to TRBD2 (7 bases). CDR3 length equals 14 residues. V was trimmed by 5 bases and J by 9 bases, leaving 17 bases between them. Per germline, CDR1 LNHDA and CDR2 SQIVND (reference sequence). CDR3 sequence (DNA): TGTGCCAGTAGTTTCGGACTAGAGGGGGGTGAGCAGTTCTTC. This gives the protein CASSFGLEGGEQFF.

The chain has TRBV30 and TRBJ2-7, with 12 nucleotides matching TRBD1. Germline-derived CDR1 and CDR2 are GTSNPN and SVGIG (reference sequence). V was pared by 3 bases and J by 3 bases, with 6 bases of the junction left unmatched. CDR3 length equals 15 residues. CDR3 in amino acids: CAWSAGTGGIYEQYF. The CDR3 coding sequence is TGTGCCTGGAGCGCCGGGACAGGGGGCATCTACGAGCAGTACTTC.

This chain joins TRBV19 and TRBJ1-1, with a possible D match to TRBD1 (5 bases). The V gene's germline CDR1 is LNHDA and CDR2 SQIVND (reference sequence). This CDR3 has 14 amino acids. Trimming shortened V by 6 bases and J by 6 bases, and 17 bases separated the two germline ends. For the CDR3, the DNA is TGTGCCAGTAGCCCTCGCGGGGGGGGAGCTGAAGCTTTCTTT. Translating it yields CASSPRGGGAEAFF.

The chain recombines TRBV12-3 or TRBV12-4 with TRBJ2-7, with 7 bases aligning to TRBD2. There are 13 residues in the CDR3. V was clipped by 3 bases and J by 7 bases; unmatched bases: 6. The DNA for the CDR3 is TGTGCCAGCAGTTTTTTAAGGGAGGGTGAGCAGTACTTC. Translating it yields CASSFLREGEQYF.

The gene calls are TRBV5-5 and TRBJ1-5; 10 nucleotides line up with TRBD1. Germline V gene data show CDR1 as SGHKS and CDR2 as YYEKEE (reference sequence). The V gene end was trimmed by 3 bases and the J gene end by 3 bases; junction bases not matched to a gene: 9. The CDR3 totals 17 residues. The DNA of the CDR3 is TGTGCCAGCAGCTCCATAGGACAGGGGGTGATCAATCAGCCCCAGCATTTT. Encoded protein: CASSSIGQGVINQPQHF.

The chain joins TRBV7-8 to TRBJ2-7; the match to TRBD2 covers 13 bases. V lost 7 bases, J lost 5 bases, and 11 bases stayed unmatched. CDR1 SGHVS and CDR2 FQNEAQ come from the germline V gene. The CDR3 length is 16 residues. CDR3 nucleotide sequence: TGTGCCAGCACCTCAAGGACTAGCGGGGGCTTCGACGAGCAGTACTTC. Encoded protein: CASTSRTSGGFDEQYF.

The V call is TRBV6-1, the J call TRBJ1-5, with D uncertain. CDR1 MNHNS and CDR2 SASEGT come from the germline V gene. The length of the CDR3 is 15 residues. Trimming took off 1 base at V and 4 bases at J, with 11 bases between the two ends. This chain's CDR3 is CASSEGRVGNQPQHF. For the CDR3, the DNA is TGTGCCAGCAGTGAAGGGAGGGTAGGGAATCAGCCCCAGCATTTT.

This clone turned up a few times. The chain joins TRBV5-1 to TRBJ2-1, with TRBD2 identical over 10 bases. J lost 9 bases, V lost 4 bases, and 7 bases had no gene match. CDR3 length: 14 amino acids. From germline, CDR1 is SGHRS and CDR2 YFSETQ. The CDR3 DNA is TGCGCCAGCAGCCTCACTAGCGGGATTAGTGAGCAGTTCTTC. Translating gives CASSLTSGISEQFF.

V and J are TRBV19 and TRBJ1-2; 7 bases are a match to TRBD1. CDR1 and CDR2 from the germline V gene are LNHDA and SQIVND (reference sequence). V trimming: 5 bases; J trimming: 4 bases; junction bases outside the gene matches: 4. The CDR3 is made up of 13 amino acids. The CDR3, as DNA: TGTGCCAGTAGTTACAGGGGTGGCTATGGCTACACCTTC. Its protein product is CASSYRGGYGYTF.

DNA of the CDR3: TGTGCCAGCAGATCAATGGGGGCCTCTGGGGCCAACGTCCTGACTTTC. It is translated as CASRSMGASGANVLTF. This sequence joins TRBV5-6 and TRBJ2-6; D is perhaps TRBD1 (6 bases). In germline, CDR1 is SGHDT, CDR2 YYEEEE. The V end was cut by 5 bases, the J end by 0 bases, with 12 bases between. This CDR3 has 16 amino acids.

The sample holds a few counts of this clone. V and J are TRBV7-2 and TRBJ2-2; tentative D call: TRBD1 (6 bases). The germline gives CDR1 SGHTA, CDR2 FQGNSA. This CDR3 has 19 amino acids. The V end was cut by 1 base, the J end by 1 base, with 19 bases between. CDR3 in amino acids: CASSLVSFAGVGNTGELFF. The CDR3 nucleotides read TGTGCCAGCAGCTTAGTCTCCTTCGCAGGGGTCGGGAACACCGGGGAGCTGTTTTTT.

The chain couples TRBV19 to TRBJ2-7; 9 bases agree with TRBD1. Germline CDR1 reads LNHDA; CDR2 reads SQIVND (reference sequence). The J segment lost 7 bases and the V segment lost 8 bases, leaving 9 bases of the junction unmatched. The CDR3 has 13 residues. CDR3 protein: CASGTGGSGEQYF. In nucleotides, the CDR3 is TGTGCCAGTGGAACAGGGGGCTCGGGGGAGCAGTACTTC.

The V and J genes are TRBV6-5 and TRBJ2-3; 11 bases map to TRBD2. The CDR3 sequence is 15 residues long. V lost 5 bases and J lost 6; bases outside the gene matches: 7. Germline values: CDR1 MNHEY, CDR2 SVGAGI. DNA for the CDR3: TGTGCCAGCAGTCCACTAGCGGGAGAGCCCGATACGCAGTATTTT. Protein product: CASSPLAGEPDTQYF.